Below are 15 T cell receptor beta chains sequenced from a single sample in a study of T cell responses to AZD1222 COVID-19 vaccine. TCRdb's table, derived via immunoSEQ multiplex PCR, lists solely in-frame clones and lacks some. The table has tens of thousands of clones, about nine tenths seen once. The material was peripheral blood, obtained on day 0 of AZD1222 vaccination. Receptor source: an adult in good health.

The chain employs TRBV5-1 and TRBJ2-5, with D possibly being TRBD1 or TRBD2 (5 bases each). Germline V lookup: CDR1 SGHRS, CDR2 YFSETQ. The CDR3 has 12 residues. Between the trimmed V and J ends, which lost 4 bases and 9 bases, there was a span of 13 bases. The CDR3 region has the DNA TGCGCCAGCAGCCTGGGGGAAGGTGCCCAGTACTTC. Amino acids: CASSLGEGAQYF.

The V call is TRBV27, the J call TRBJ1-5, with TRBD1 identical over 8 bases. The length of the CDR3 is 16 residues. V shed 5 bases, J shed 4 bases, and the junction held 10 bases outside the gene matches. CDR1 is MNHEY, CDR2 SMNVEV, per germline (reference sequence). The CDR3, as DNA: TGTGCCAGCAGTCCACTGGACAGGGTAGGAAATCAGCCCCAGCATTTT. Amino acids: CASSPLDRVGNQPQHF.

In DNA, the CDR3 is TGTGCCTGGAGTGTTGCCAGGTCGGGTCATAATTCACCCCTCCACTTT. Its protein product is CAWSVARSGHNSPLHF. The chain recombines TRBV30 with TRBJ1-6; D not resolved. This CDR3 is 16 amino acids long. V lost 0 bases and J 5 bases, leaving 14 bases between the germline ends. Germline assignment: CDR1 GTSNPN and CDR2 SVGIG (reference sequence). The complete variable domain, with remaining parts taken from reference TRBV30 and TRBJ1-6, reads SQTIHQWPATLVQPVGSPLSLECTVEGTSNPNLYWYRQAAGRGLQLLFYSVGIGQISSEVPQNLSASRPQDRQFILSSKKLLLSDSGFYLCAWSVARSGHNSPLHFGNGTRLTVT.

The rearrangement links TRBV5-5 to TRBJ1-5, with TRBD1 as a possible D gene (5 bases). CDR1 is SGHKS, CDR2 YYEKEE, per germline (reference sequence). There are 14 residues in the CDR3. The V end lost 3 bases, the J end lost 2 bases, and 9 bases lay between the germline ends. The CDR3 sequence is CASSWDGRNQPQHF. The CDR3 coding sequence is TGTGCCAGCAGCTGGGACGGACGCAATCAGCCCCAGCATTTT.

V and J are TRBV10-2 and TRBJ1-5; weak D call: TRBD1 (6 bases). The germline V and J ends were trimmed by 7 bases and 3 bases, with 13 bases remaining between them. The germline V gene has CDR1 WSHSY and CDR2 SAAADI. The CDR3 is made up of 14 amino acids. The CDR3 bases are TGCGCCAGCAAGGACAGTATGACCAATCAGCCCCAGCATTTT. Residues: CASKDSMTNQPQHF.

This clone was seen once. The chain uses TRBV28 and TRBJ1-2, with no clear D. Per germline, CDR1 MDHEN and CDR2 SYDVKM. There are 13 residues in the CDR3. V gave up 1 base and J gave up 5 bases, with 8 bases separating them. The CDR3 here is CASSLSPGYGYTF. In DNA form, the CDR3 reads TGTGCCAGCAGTTTATCCCCGGGATATGGCTACACCTTC.

CDR3 sequence (DNA): TGTGCCAGCAGTGAGGTTCTGGACGAGCAGTACTTC. This translates into CASSEVLDEQYF. V gene TRBV6-1 combines with J gene TRBJ2-7; D gene uncertain. The CDR3 extends over 12 amino acids. Trimming stripped 3 bases from V and 5 bases from J, with 8 bases between. Germline-derived CDR1 and CDR2 are MNHNS and SASEGT.

The V and J genes are TRBV11-3 and TRBJ2-3; D gene unclear. CDR3 length equals 14 residues. Trimming stripped 5 bases from V and 4 bases from J, with 13 bases between. Germline V gene data show CDR1 as SGHNT and CDR2 as YENEEA. The CDR3 DNA sequence: TGTGCCAGCAGCCGCCCGGGTTCGCCAGATACGCAGTATTTT. Residues: CASSRPGSPDTQYF.

This sequence joins TRBV20-1 and TRBJ2-7; D is unclear. CDR3 length: 11 residues. Trimming shortened V by 6 bases and J by 1 base, and 7 bases separated the two germline ends. Per germline, CDR1 DFQATT and CDR2 SNEGSKA (reference sequence). For the CDR3, the DNA is TGCAGTGCGCCCTTATCCTACGAGCAGTACTTC. Translation gives CSAPLSYEQYF.

This rearrangement joins TRBV28 to TRBJ2-7; a weak D match, TRBD2 (6 bases). The V end was cut by 1 base, the J end by 1 base, with 11 bases between. Germline V gene lookup returns CDR1 MDHEN and CDR2 SYDVKM. The CDR3 runs 15 residues. The CDR3 nucleotides read TGTGCCAGCAGTTTATCAGAAGGAGGGTCCTACGAGCAGTACTTC. This sequence encodes CASSLSEGGSYEQYF.

The V and J genes are TRBV29-1 and TRBJ1-3, with D perhaps matching TRBD1 (5 bases). The CDR3 contains 14 residues. Trimming stripped 6 bases from V and 0 bases from J, with 12 bases between. The germline V gene has CDR1 SQVTM and CDR2 ANQGSEA. CDR3 coding DNA: TGCAGCGTCATCGGGGCAGCCTCTGGAAACACCATATATTTT. Amino acids: CSVIGAASGNTIYF.

The chain carries TRBV5-4 and TRBJ2-2; 9 bases line up with TRBD1. CDR1 and CDR2 from the germline V gene are SGHNT and YYREEE (reference sequence). This CDR3 region has 14 residues. V shed 3 bases, J shed 7 bases, and the junction held 4 bases outside the gene matches. CDR3: CASSYRTGDGELFF. CDR3 nucleotides: TGTGCCAGCAGCTACAGGACAGGGGACGGGGAGCTGTTTTTT. The whole variable domain, filled in from reference TRBV5-4 and TRBJ2-2, reads ETGVTQSPTHLIKTRGQQVTLRCSSQSGHNTVSWYQQALGQGPQFIFQYYREEENGRGNFPPRFSGLQFPNYSSELNVNALELDDSALYLCASSYRTGDGELFFGEGSRLTVL.

This rearrangement joins TRBV7-3 to TRBJ2-2; 9 bases fit TRBD2. CDR1 SGHTA and CDR2 FQGTGA come from the germline V gene. With V trimmed by 5 bases and J by 1 base, 5 bases remained unmatched. The CDR3 loop spans 16 amino acids. CDR3 region: CASSSHSGGNTGELFF. CDR3 nucleotide sequence: TGTGCCAGCAGCAGCCATAGCGGGGGGAACACCGGGGAGCTGTTTTTT.

As DNA, the CDR3 is TGTGCCAGCAGTTACGTCCAGCGGGGGGCAGGGGAGCAGTTCTTC. Translating gives CASSYVQRGAGEQFF. The gene calls are TRBV6-5 and TRBJ2-1; TRBD2 aligns across 9 bases. Germline assignment: CDR1 MNHEY and CDR2 SVGAGI. The length of the CDR3 is 15 residues. J lost 10 bases, V lost 2 bases, and 9 bases had no gene match.

This clone was detected once. The V and J genes are TRBV11-2 and TRBJ1-2; no firm D call. The CDR3 covers 12 residues. In germline, CDR1 is SGHAT, CDR2 FQNNGV. Deletions cut 2 bases from V and 8 bases from J, with 9 bases between. This chain's CDR3 is CASSLNGRGYTF. DNA of the CDR3: TGTGCCAGCAGCTTAAACGGACGAGGCTACACCTTC.